These T cell receptor beta chains were read from a single sample in a study of blood T cell repertoires in COVID-19. Repertoires were generated with immunoSEQ multiplex PCR, while TCRdb's copy carries only in-frame clones and drops some. The data hold about 130,000 clones, with around 81% observed a single time. Sequenced: peripheral blood. Receptor source: a man aged 25 to 45 with COVID-19, enrolled during active disease. The CDR3 runs from the conserved cysteine through the conserved F or W. The order of the fields is J gene, V gene, CDR3 protein.

TRBJ1-6 | TRBV27 | CASSPVGGNSPLHF
TRBJ1-2 | TRBV30 | CAFWRVGYTF
TRBJ1-2 | TRBV6-6 | CASSLTLTGGDYGYTF
TRBJ2-3 | TRBV6-2/TRBV6-3 | CASSTGFSFSDTQYF
TRBJ2-5 | TRBV19 | CASRGGNSETQYF
TRBJ1-2 | TRBV9 | CASSPGTGDYGYTF
TRBJ2-1 | TRBV11-2 | CASSPGTGGSNEQFF
TRBJ2-7 | TRBV11-3 | CASNYVSGPGEQYF
TRBJ1-4 | TRBV29-1 | CSCFGGGKLFF
TRBJ1-5 | TRBV18 | CASSSSPVLSVQPQHF
TRBJ2-7 | TRBV19 | CASSIGSGQVFYEQYF
TRBJ2-7 | TRBV5-1 | CASKKTEYEQYF
TRBJ2-5 | TRBV20-1 | CSASGGGTQYF
TRBJ1-1 | TRBV3-1/TRBV3-2 | CASNLAAGGTEAFF
TRBJ2-1 | TRBV5-1 | CASSLFSGQPYNEQFF
TRBJ1-1 | TRBV29-1 | CSASVNTEAFF
TRBJ1-2 | TRBV6-2/TRBV6-3 | CASSYPTRGPKGGYTF
TRBJ2-6 | TRBV4-1 | CASRGTGFSGANVLTF
TRBJ2-3 | TRBV5-5 | CASSLVRTSGGPNRDTQYF
TRBJ2-1 | TRBV4-1 | CASSHQIAGGGDEQFF
TRBJ1-1 | TRBV27 | CASSSPDMNTEAFF
TRBJ1-2 | TRBV28 | CASTRQGAIYGYTF
TRBJ2-5 | TRBV5-6 | CASSHEGRETQYF
TRBJ1-1 | TRBV7-9 | CASSSSREGDTEAFF
TRBJ2-1 | TRBV7-8 | CASSSGFNEGDEQFF
TRBJ1-5 | TRBV2 | CASSLRGQPQHF
TRBJ2-7 | TRBV7-9 | CASSLVGGNRPDSYEQYF
TRBJ1-6 | TRBV30 | CAWKDRYNSPLHF
TRBJ2-5 | TRBV7-2 | CASSPGVAGVQETQYF
TRBJ1-1 | TRBV5-1 | CARHRWHWGSEAFF
TRBJ2-7 | TRBV28 | CASSSPAGTGSYEQYF
TRBJ1-1 | TRBV9 | CASSAPGGTEAFF
TRBJ2-1 | TRBV28 | CASKLAGLLIGSEQFF
TRBJ1-1 | TRBV29-1 | CSVASLQDTEAFF
TRBJ2-2 | TRBV29-1 | CSVGDTGELFF
TRBJ2-7 | TRBV13 | CASSLGQKGSEQYF
TRBJ2-3 | TRBV4-1 | CASSPGRGEADTQYF
TRBJ2-7 | TRBV13 | CASSQLRGGAAYEQYF
TRBJ2-2 | TRBV13 | CASSITSRGRFDGELFF
TRBJ1-1 | TRBV18 | CASSPSNRGLEAFF
TRBJ1-2 | TRBV6-5 | CASSYSAGLNNGYTF
TRBJ1-2 | TRBV11-2 | CASSLDRGPYGYTF
TRBJ2-3 | TRBV5-1 | CASSLDGRGNTDTQYF
TRBJ2-7 | TRBV11-2 | CASSLGSTSTAYEQYF
TRBJ2-5 | TRBV4-3 | CASSQDRAGGQQETQYF
TRBJ2-7 | TRBV7-9 | CASSVTGQGPSEQYF
TRBJ1-5 | TRBV3-1/TRBV3-2 | CASSQEWGGNQPQHF
TRBJ1-3 | TRBV11-3 | CASTQGLSGNTIYF
TRBJ2-7 | TRBV4-1 | CASSIWTNSYEQYF
TRBJ1-6 | TRBV12-3/TRBV12-4 | CASTAGAPLHF
TRBJ1-1 | TRBV7-9 | CASSSLAGATEAFF
TRBJ2-3 | TRBV6-5 | CAVQDRYTDTQYF
TRBJ2-5 | TRBV6-5 | CATTGGPGETQYF
TRBJ2-4 | TRBV6-6 | CASSGDSSINIQYF
TRBJ1-3 | TRBV3-1/TRBV3-2 | CASSQEDRAGNTIYF
TRBJ2-7 | TRBV28 | CASSNWSSYEQYF
TRBJ2-7 | TRBV11-2 | CASSSLGSGTIYEQYF
TRBJ2-7 | TRBV5-5 | CASSPNAGTGFHEQYF
TRBJ2-5 | TRBV3-1/TRBV3-2 | CASSQGGLGETQYF
TRBJ1-3 | TRBV7-2 | CASSPQEPPPGNTIYF